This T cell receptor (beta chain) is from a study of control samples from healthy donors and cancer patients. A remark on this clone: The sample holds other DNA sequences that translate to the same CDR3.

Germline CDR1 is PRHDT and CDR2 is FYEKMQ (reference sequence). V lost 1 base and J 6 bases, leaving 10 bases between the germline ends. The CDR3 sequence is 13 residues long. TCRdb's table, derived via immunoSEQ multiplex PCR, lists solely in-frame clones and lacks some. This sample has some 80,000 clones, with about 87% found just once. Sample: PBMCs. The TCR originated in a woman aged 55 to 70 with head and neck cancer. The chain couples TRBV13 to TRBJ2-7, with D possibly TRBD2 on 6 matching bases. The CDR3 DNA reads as TGTGCCAGCAGCTTAGCGGGAGCACGCGAGCAGTACTTC. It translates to CASSLAGAREQYF. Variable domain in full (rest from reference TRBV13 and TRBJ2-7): AAGVIQSPRHLIKEKRETATLKCYPIPRHDTVYWYQQGPGQDPQFLISFYEKMQSDKGSIPDRFSAQQFSDYHSELNMSSLELGDSALYFCASSLAGAREQYFGPGTRLTVT.